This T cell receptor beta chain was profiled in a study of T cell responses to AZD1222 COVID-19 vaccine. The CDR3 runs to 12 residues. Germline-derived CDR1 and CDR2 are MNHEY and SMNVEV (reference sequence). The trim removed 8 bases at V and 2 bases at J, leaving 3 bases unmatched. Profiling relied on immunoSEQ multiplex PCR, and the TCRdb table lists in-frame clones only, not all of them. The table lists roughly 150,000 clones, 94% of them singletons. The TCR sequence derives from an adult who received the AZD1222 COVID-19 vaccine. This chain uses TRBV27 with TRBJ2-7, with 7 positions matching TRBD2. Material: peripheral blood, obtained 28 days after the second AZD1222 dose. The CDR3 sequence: CASRSGAYEQYF. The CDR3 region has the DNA TGTGCCAGCCGGAGCGGGGCCTACGAGCAGTACTTC.